Listed below are T cell receptor beta chains from one sample, sequenced in a study of blood T cell repertoires in COVID-19. TCRdb's table, derived via immunoSEQ multiplex PCR, lists solely in-frame clones and lacks some. The data contain around 97,000 clones, approximately 90% of them seen just once; the ten biggest clones take up roughly 15%. Material: peripheral blood. These receptors originate from a human donor in a cohort sampled during active COVID-19. The CDR3 runs from the conserved cysteine through the conserved F or W. Each record gives: V gene, J gene, D gene, clone size, CDR3 DNA, CDR3 protein. The D gene is left open where the match is weak. Some rows mark clone size as missing; the rest say once, few, many or name a class of expanded clone.

TRBV30	TRBJ1-5	TRBD1	-	TGTGCCTGGGGACAGGGACTCAATCAGCCCCAGCATTTT	CAWGQGLNQPQHF
TRBV23-1	TRBJ1-2	TRBD1	once	TGCGCCAGCAGTCATCAACCTAGGACAGGGGGCAGAATCTATGGCTACACCTTC	CASSHQPRTGGRIYGYTF
TRBV9	TRBJ2-1	-	medium-sized	TGTGCCAGCAGCGCCCAGGGAAACTCCTACAATGAGCAGTTCTTC	CASSAQGNSYNEQFF
TRBV6-5	TRBJ2-1	TRBD2	-	TGTGCCAGCAGTAGGACTAGCGGGCACAATGAGCAGTTCTTC	CASSRTSGHNEQFF
TRBV6-5	TRBJ1-2	-	-	TGTGCCAGCAGTTACGTCGAGCAGGAAGGCTACACCTTC	CASSYVEQEGYTF
TRBV6-5	TRBJ1-1	TRBD1	-	TGTGCCAGCAGGCGGGACAGGAACACTGAAGCTTTCTTT	CASRRDRNTEAFF
TRBV29-1	TRBJ2-1	TRBD1	-	TGCAGCGTTGAAGAGGGCCGGGACAGGGCTACCTACAATGAGCAGTTCTTC	CSVEEGRDRATYNEQFF
TRBV5-1	TRBJ2-1	TRBD2	-	TGCGCCAGCAGCTTCCTAGCGGGGGTGAGCGATGAGCAGTTCTTC	CASSFLAGVSDEQFF
TRBV6-6	TRBJ1-5	-	once	TGTGCCAGCAGTATACAGGGCCGAGGTCAGCCCCAGCATTTT	CASSIQGRGQPQHF
TRBV7-6	TRBJ2-7	TRBD1	-	TGTGCCAGCAGCTTACGGACAGGGGGAGCCTACGAGCAGTACTTC	CASSLRTGGAYEQYF
TRBV6-6	TRBJ1-5	TRBD1	-	TGTGCCAGCAGTTGGGACAGGGGGCTGGGTCAGCCCCAGCATTTT	CASSWDRGLGQPQHF
TRBV19	TRBJ1-1	TRBD1	-	TGTGCCAGTAGTTCTTCGGGACAGACGAACACTGAAGCTTTCTTT	CASSSSGQTNTEAFF
TRBV28	TRBJ1-2	-	once	TGTGCCAGCAGTTACTACTATGGCTACACCTTC	CASSYYYGYTF
TRBV27	TRBJ1-5	TRBD1	-	TGTGCCAGCAGTTCATCGGACAGGGCTAATCAGCCCCAGCATTTT	CASSSSDRANQPQHF
TRBV11-2	TRBJ2-7	TRBD2	-	TGTGCCAGCAGCTTTGCGGGAGCGACCTACGAGCAGTACTTC	CASSFAGATYEQYF
TRBV27	TRBJ1-1	-	-	TGTGCCAGCAGCTCACCTACAGGGTGGGCCGAATTT	CASSSPTGWAEF
TRBV5-1	TRBJ1-1	-	-	TGCGCCAGCAGCCCCATTAAGACAGAGACCCTCCTAGAAGCTTTCTTT	CASSPIKTETLLEAFF
TRBV4-1	TRBJ1-4	TRBD1	-	TGCGCCAGCAGCCTGTCGGGACAGCCTAATGAAAAACTGTTTTTT	CASSLSGQPNEKLFF
TRBV7-9	TRBJ2-1	-	-	TGTGCCAGCAGCTTAACCGCAGCGGCCCTGGGGTACAATGAGCAGTTCTTC	CASSLTAAALGYNEQFF
TRBV2	TRBJ1-1	TRBD1	-	TGTGCCAGCACCTGGGACAGCCGGAACGCTGAAGCTTTCTTT	CASTWDSRNAEAFF
TRBV9	TRBJ2-2	-	once	TGTGCCAGCAGCGTAGGCGCTAACACCGGGGAGCTGTTTTTT	CASSVGANTGELFF
TRBV11-2	TRBJ2-1	TRBD1	-	TGTGCCAGCAGCTCCGCCAGGACAGGCCTCTACAATGAGCAGTTCTTC	CASSSARTGLYNEQFF